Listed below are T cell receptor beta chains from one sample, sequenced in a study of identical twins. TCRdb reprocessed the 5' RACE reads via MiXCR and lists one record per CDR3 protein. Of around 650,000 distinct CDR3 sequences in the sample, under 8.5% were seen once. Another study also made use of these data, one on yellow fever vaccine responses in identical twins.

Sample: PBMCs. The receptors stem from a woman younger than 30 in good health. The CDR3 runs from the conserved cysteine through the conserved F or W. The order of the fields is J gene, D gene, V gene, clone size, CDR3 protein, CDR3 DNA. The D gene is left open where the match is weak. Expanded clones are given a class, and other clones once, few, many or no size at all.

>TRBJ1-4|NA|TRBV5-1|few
CASSVRTAATNEKLFF
TGCGCCAGCAGCGTTCGGACAGCCGCAACTAATGAAAAACTGTTTTTT
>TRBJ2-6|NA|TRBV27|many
CASSTLVPESGANVLTF
TGTGCCAGCAGTACCCTAGTGCCGGAATCTGGGGCCAACGTCCTGACTTTC
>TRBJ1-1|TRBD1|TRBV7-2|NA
CASRGARGLPNTEAFF
TGTGCCAGCAGGGGTGCCAGGGGGCTTCCGAACACTGAAGCTTTCTTT
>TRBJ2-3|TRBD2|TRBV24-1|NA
CATSDPGGAGGRDTQYF
TGTGCCACCAGTGATCCCGGAGGTGCGGGGGGGCGAGATACGCAGTATTTT
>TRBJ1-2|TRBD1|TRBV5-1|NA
CASSFGRGASNYGYTF
TGCGCCAGCAGCTTCGGCAGGGGGGCCTCTAACTATGGCTACACCTTC
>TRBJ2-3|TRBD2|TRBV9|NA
CASSTSGGTLSDTQYF
TGTGCCAGCAGCACCTCGGGGGGTACCTTATCAGATACGCAGTATTTT
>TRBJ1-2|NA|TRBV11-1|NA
CASSLDPPDSGTYYGYTF
TGTGCCAGCAGCCTAGACCCTCCCGATTCGGGGACTTACTATGGCTACACCTTC
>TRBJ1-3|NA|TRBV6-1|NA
CASSPVVGRNTIYF
TGTGCCAGCAGCCCGGTGGTGGGGAGAAACACCATATATTTT
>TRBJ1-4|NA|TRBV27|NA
CASSSRTGEKLFF
TGTGCCAGCAGTTCTCGGACGGGTGAAAAACTGTTTTTT
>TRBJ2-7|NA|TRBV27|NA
CASSPLLGGVEEQYF
TGTGCCAGCAGTCCCCTTTTGGGGGGAGTAGAAGAGCAGTACTTC
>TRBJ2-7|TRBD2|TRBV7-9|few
CASSPNSGSSYEQYF
TGTGCCAGCAGCCCAAACAGCGGGAGTTCCTACGAGCAGTACTTC
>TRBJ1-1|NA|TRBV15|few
CATSKTGENTEAFF
TGTGCCACCAGCAAGACAGGAGAGAACACTGAAGCTTTCTTT
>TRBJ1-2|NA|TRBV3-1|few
CASSSQAAGLNYGYTF
TGTGCCAGCAGCTCCCAAGCGGCAGGATTAAACTATGGCTACACCTTC
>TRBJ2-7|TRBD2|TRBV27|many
CATGAGWPSGSYEQYF
TGTGCCACCGGTGCCGGGTGGCCTAGCGGATCCTACGAGCAGTACTTC
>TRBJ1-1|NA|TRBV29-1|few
CSVVQQGSNTEAFF
TGCAGCGTTGTACAACAGGGTTCCAACACTGAAGCTTTCTTT
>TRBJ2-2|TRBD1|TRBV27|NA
CASSYDRAYTGELFF
TGTGCCAGCAGTTACGACAGGGCTTACACCGGGGAGCTGTTTTTT
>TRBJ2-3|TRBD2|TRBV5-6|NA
CASSWQTSGSHDTQYF
TGTGCCAGCAGCTGGCAGACTAGCGGGAGTCATGATACGCAGTATTTT
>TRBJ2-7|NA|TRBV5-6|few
CASSFVTEQYF
TGTGCCAGCAGCTTTGTGACAGAGCAGTACTTC
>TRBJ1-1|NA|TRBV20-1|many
CSAREPGRGPNTEAFF
TGCAGTGCTAGAGAGCCGGGACGAGGCCCGAACACTGAAGCTTTCTTT
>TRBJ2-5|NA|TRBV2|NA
CASSEIGAETQYF
TGTGCCAGCAGTGAAATAGGGGCAGAGACCCAGTACTTC
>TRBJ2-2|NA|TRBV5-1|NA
CASSWAGDGTGELFF
TGCGCCAGCAGCTGGGCAGGGGACGGCACCGGGGAGCTGTTTTTT
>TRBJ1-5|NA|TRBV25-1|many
CASSELEGKSNQPQHF
TGTGCCAGCAGTGAATTAGAGGGGAAAAGCAATCAGCCCCAGCATTTT
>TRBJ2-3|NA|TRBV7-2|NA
CASSFRGGMSTDTQYF
TGTGCCAGCAGCTTTCGTGGGGGTATGAGCACAGATACGCAGTATTTT
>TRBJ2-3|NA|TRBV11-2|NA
CASSFSESTDTQYF
TGTGCCAGCAGCTTCTCGGAGAGCACAGATACGCAGTATTTT
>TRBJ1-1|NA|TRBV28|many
CASSFRVGTPRSNTEAFF
TGTGCCAGCAGTTTTCGGGTAGGAACTCCGAGGTCGAACACTGAAGCTTTCTTT
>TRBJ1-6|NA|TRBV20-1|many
CSAPTSGGSYNSPLHF
TGCAGTGCTCCCACATCGGGGGGCTCCTATAATTCACCCCTCCACTTT
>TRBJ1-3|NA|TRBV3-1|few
CASTDRNTIYF
TGTGCCAGCACTGACAGGAACACCATATATTTT
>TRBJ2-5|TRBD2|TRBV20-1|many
CSARGHAAGETQYF
TGCAGTGCTAGAGGCCACGCAGCGGGGGAGACCCAGTACTTC
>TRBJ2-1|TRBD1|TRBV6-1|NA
CASSGRGTGGDEQFF
TGTGCCAGCAGCGGTCGAGGGACAGGAGGGGATGAGCAGTTCTTC
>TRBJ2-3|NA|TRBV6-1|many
CASSAPAGERTDTQYF
TGTGCCAGCAGTGCCCCGGCGGGCGAACGCACAGATACGCAGTATTTT
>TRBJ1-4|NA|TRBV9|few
CASSVDSAPNEKLFF
TGTGCCAGCAGCGTCGACAGTGCCCCTAATGAAAAACTGTTTTTT
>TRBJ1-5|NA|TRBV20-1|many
CSARDGSSNQPQHF
TGCAGTGCTAGAGATGGATCCAGTAATCAGCCCCAGCATTTT
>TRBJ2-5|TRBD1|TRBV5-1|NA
CASSVVPGQGAETQYF
TGCGCCAGCAGTGTCGTCCCGGGACAGGGGGCAGAGACCCAGTACTTC
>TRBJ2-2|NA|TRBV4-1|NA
CASSQGAGGTNTGELFF
TGCGCCAGCAGCCAAGGTGCGGGCGGGACGAACACCGGGGAGCTGTTTTTT
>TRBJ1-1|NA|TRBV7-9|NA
CASSYSGDTEAFF
TGTGCCAGCAGTTATTCGGGGGACACTGAAGCTTTCTTT
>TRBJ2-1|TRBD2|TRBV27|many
CASIGTTSGGALTYNEQFF
TGTGCCAGCATCGGGACGACTAGCGGGGGGGCCTTAACCTACAATGAGCAGTTCTTC